This TCR beta chain was recorded in a study of T cell responses to AZD1222 COVID-19 vaccine. Measured with immunoSEQ multiplex PCR; TCRdb has only the in-frame clones, and not every one. The sample has 91,000 or so clones, 90% to 95% seen once. The V and J ends lost 6 bases and 1 base respectively, with 9 bases between them. CDR1 and CDR2 from the germline V gene are LGHDT and YNNKEL (reference sequence). This CDR3 comprises 14 residues. The TCR was taken from an adult who received the AZD1222 COVID-19 vaccine. The chain is built from TRBV3-1 (or the pseudogene TRBV3-2) and TRBJ2-2; tentatively, D is TRBD1 (5 bases). The sequencing here drew on peripheral blood, taken 28 days after the second AZD1222 dose. In nucleotides, the CDR3 is TGTGCCAGCAGAGCCACAGGGAACACCGGGGAGCTGTTTTTT. This codes for CASRATGNTGELFF.